The 26 T cell receptor beta chains reported below all come from one sample, sequenced in a study of shared clonotypes between healthy human individuals. Clones were read by immunoSEQ multiplex PCR, and TCRdb kept only the in-frame ones, dropping some. Seen here are under 850,000 clones, roughly 72% observed once, and the top ten hold roughly 1.8%. The sequencing sample was made of memory CD4+ T cells sorted from blood. Subset described: CD45RA-negative fraction. These TCRs come from a woman between 25 and 40 years old in good health.

The chain carries TRBV6-5 and TRBJ2-7; D unresolved. Trimming removed 0 bases at V and 0 bases at J, with 12 bases between. Germline assignment: CDR1 MNHEY and CDR2 SVGAGI. The length of the CDR3 is 16 residues. The CDR3 region is CASSYSYLPSSYEQYF. The DNA of the CDR3 is TGTGCCAGCAGTTACTCGTATCTCCCGAGCTCCTACGAGCAGTACTTC.

This chain joins TRBV27 and TRBJ1-5; D remains unclear. The CDR3 length is 14 residues. The V end was cut by 2 bases, the J end by 6 bases, with 11 bases between. The germline V gene encodes CDR1 MNHEY and CDR2 SMNVEV (reference sequence). The CDR3 DNA follows: TGTGCCAGCAGTTTAGAGGTGTCGGGTCAGCCCCAGCATTTT. Its translation is CASSLEVSGQPQHF.

Concerning this clone: At one of its ends the junction is not consistent with the germline gene, which may arise from a read error. The chain is built from TRBV2 and TRBJ1-1; possible D gene TRBD1, 6 bases. Germline V lookup: CDR1 SNHLY, CDR2 FYNNEI. The CDR3 totals 15 residues. The CDR3 protein is CASSEDRHSNTEAFF. CDR3 DNA sequence: TGTGCCAGCAGCGAAGACAGGCATTCAAACACTGAAGCTTTCTTT.

This chain joins TRBV2 and TRBJ2-1; tentatively, D is TRBD1 (5 bases). From germline, CDR1 is SNHLY and CDR2 FYNNEI. V was trimmed by 0 bases and J by 5 bases, leaving 11 bases between them. The CDR3 runs 15 residues. Here the CDR3 DNA reads TGTGCCAGCAGTGAAGCTCAGGGATGGGACAATGAGCAGTTCTTC. Amino acid sequence: CASSEAQGWDNEQFF.

J is TRBJ1-6 and V is TRBV6-6; maybe TRBD1 (6 bases). V dropped 8 bases and J dropped 5 bases, with 10 bases sitting between them. The CDR3 length is 13 residues. From germline, CDR1 is MNHNY and CDR2 SVGAGI (reference sequence). The CDR3 reads CASRQANNSPLHF. In DNA form, the CDR3 reads TGTGCCAGCCGACAGGCAAATAATTCACCCCTCCACTTT.

CDR3 DNA: TGCAGCGGGCGGAGACTAGCGGTAGACAATGAGCAGTTCTTC. This codes for CSGRRLAVDNEQFF. V gene TRBV29-1 combines with J gene TRBJ2-1; 9 bases map to TRBD2. After removal of 7 bases from V and 5 bases from J, the junction contained 9 bases not matched to a gene. Germline loops: CDR1 SQVTM, CDR2 ANQGSEA. The CDR3 covers 14 residues.

This clone was observed at least ten times. This chain uses TRBV11-2 with TRBJ2-2; maybe TRBD1 (5 bases). This CDR3 region has 15 residues. V was pared by 3 bases and J by 5 bases, with 13 bases between. Germline values: CDR1 SGHAT, CDR2 FQNNGV. CDR3 sequence (DNA): TGTGCCAGCAGCTTCGACAGACACTCAACCGGGGAGCTGTTTTTT. Protein sequence: CASSFDRHSTGELFF.

This clone showed up many times. Other DNA sequences in this specimen translate into the identical CDR3. The chain has TRBV27 and TRBJ1-1, with D possibly being TRBD1 (5 bases). The CDR3 covers 14 residues. Germline values: CDR1 MNHEY, CDR2 SMNVEV (reference sequence). V was pared by 2 bases and J by 0 bases, with 7 bases between. The DNA for the CDR3 is TGTGCCAGCAGTTTACAGGGTATGAACACTGAAGCTTTCTTT. Encoded protein: CASSLQGMNTEAFF.

This chain uses TRBV25-1 with TRBJ1-4; the match to TRBD1 covers 7 bases. The trim removed 4 bases at V and 0 bases at J, leaving 5 bases unmatched. Germline CDR1 reads MGHDK; CDR2 reads SYGVNS. This CDR3 spans 16 amino acids. This CDR3 reads CASSVSTGATNEKLFF. CDR3 DNA: TGTGCCAGCAGTGTATCTACAGGGGCAACTAATGAAAAACTGTTTTTT. Full variable domain (rest looked up from reference TRBV25-1 and TRBJ1-4): EADIYQTPRYLVIGTGKKITLECSQTMGHDKMYWYQQDPGMELHLIHYSYGVNSTEKGDLSSESTVSRIRTEHFPLTLESARPSHTSQYLCASSVSTGATNEKLFFGSGTQLSVL.

This clone was seen at least ten times. The chain has TRBV5-1 and TRBJ2-1, with D possibly TRBD1 on 6 matching bases. With 4 bases removed from V and 2 bases from J, the gap between germline ends came to 13 bases. The CDR3 runs to 15 residues. Germline values: CDR1 SGHRS, CDR2 YFSETQ. The CDR3 DNA follows: TGCGCCAGCAGCGCGGACAGCAGGGCCTACAATGAGCAGTTCTTC. It yields the protein CASSADSRAYNEQFF.

The chain joins TRBV10-2 to TRBJ1-2, with TRBD1 identical over 10 bases. Losses at the gene ends were 6 bases for V and 5 bases for J; bases not matched to a gene: 9. The germline V gene encodes CDR1 WSHSY and CDR2 SAAADI. This CDR3 spans 15 amino acids. The CDR3 DNA sequence: TGCGCCAGCAGATCAGCGGGACAGGGGACTTATGGCTACACCTTC. Translation: CASRSAGQGTYGYTF.

This clone is a singleton in its sample. The chain carries TRBV18 and TRBJ2-7; 12 nucleotides line up with TRBD1. Germline-derived CDR1 and CDR2 are KGHSH and LQKENI. The V gene end was trimmed by 3 bases and the J gene end by 7 bases; junction bases not matched to a gene: 19. The CDR3 covers 19 residues. For the CDR3, the DNA is TGTGCCAGCTCACCCCGCCCTTCAGGCGGGACAGGGGGCTCGGGAGAGCAGTACTTC. Its protein is CASSPRPSGGTGGSGEQYF.

The sample holds one count of this clone. The V and J genes are TRBV19 and TRBJ2-6; D not certain. Germline CDR1 and CDR2: LNHDA and SQIVND (reference sequence). The CDR3 runs 15 residues. V was pared by 6 bases and J by 0 bases, with 9 bases between. The chain's CDR3 is CASSVSRSGANVLTF. The CDR3 coding sequence is TGTGCCAGTAGCGTTTCGCGCTCTGGGGCCAACGTCCTGACTTTC.

The chain uses TRBV6-1 and TRBJ2-2; D perhaps matches TRBD2 (7 bases). V lost 6 bases and J 6 bases, leaving 8 bases between the germline ends. This CDR3 is 12 amino acids long. Germline V CDR1 and CDR2: MNHNS, SASEGT. CDR3 loop: CASRRGPGELFF. Written as DNA, the CDR3 is TGTGCCAGCAGGCGGGGGCCCGGGGAGCTGTTTTTT.

J is TRBJ2-3 and V is TRBV29-1; the D gene is possibly TRBD2 (5 bases). The CDR3 has 13 residues. V lost 6 bases and J 1 base, leaving 11 bases between the germline ends. CDR1 and CDR2 (germline): SQVTM, ANQGSEA. The CDR3 spells CSVQGLGTDTQYF. CDR3 nucleotides: TGCAGCGTCCAAGGACTTGGCACAGATACGCAGTATTTT.

The rearrangement joins TRBV15 to TRBJ1-4; weak D call: TRBD1 (5 bases). The CDR3 consists of 17 residues. CDR1 is LNHNV and CDR2 is YYDKDF in the germline V gene (reference sequence). The V end was cut by 2 bases, the J end by 5 bases, with 18 bases between. As DNA, the CDR3 is TGTGCCACCAGCAGAACCTGGGACGGCCCAAGAAATGAAAAACTGTTTTTT. Amino acids: CATSRTWDGPRNEKLFF. Full variable domain (remainder filled in from reference TRBV15 and TRBJ1-4): DAMVIQNPRYQVTQFGKPVTLSCSQTLNHNVMYWYQQKSSQAPKLLFHYYDKDFNNEADTPDNFQSRRPNTSFCFLDIRSPGLGDTAMYLCATSRTWDGPRNEKLFFGSGTQLSVL.

The rearrangement links TRBV5-5 to TRBJ1-4; D is undetermined. Germline values: CDR1 SGHKS, CDR2 YYEKEE (reference sequence). V lost 5 bases, J lost 10 bases, and 12 bases lay in between. The CDR3 extends over 12 amino acids. The CDR3 DNA follows: TGTGCCAGCAGTCCGGTCGAACGAAAACTGTTTTTT. This sequence encodes CASSPVERKLFF.

The chain links TRBV7-9 to TRBJ1-1; D gene unclear. In germline, CDR1 is SEHNR, CDR2 FQNEAQ (reference sequence). The V gene lost 7 bases and the J gene lost 5 bases, with 5 bases spanning the gap. The CDR3 has 10 amino acids. The CDR3 spells CASTLTEAFF. In DNA form, the CDR3 reads TGTGCCAGCACCCTAACTGAAGCTTTCTTT.

The chain joins TRBV28 to TRBJ2-1; the match to TRBD2 covers 7 bases. This CDR3 region has 16 residues. Germline V gene lookup returns CDR1 MDHEN and CDR2 SYDVKM. The V gene end was trimmed by 5 bases and the J gene end by 5 bases; junction bases not matched to a gene: 12. The CDR3, as DNA: TGTGCCAGCAGTCCCGGCAGGAGCGGGATTCACAATGAGCAGTTCTTC. It codes for CASSPGRSGIHNEQFF.

V is TRBV5-1 and J is TRBJ2-3; 7 nucleotides line up with TRBD1. Trimming took 1 base from V and 0 from J; bases not matched to a gene: 2. Germline lookup yields CDR1 SGHRS and CDR2 YFSETQ. The CDR3 is 15 residues long. CDR3 DNA: TGCGCCAGCAGCTTGAGGGGACAGAGCACAGATACGCAGTATTTT. Its protein product is CASSLRGQSTDTQYF. Full variable domain (missing parts from reference TRBV5-1 and TRBJ2-3): KAGVTQTPRYLIKTRGQQVTLSCSPISGHRSVSWYQQTPGQGLQFLFEYFSETQRNKGNFPGRFSGRQFSNSRSEMNVSTLELGDSALYLCASSLRGQSTDTQYFGPGTRLTVL.

This chain uses TRBV2 with TRBJ1-5; 7 nucleotides agree with TRBD1. The CDR3 is 14 residues long. The J segment lost 4 bases and the V segment lost 3 bases, leaving 3 bases of the junction unmatched. Germline values: CDR1 SNHLY, CDR2 FYNNEI. The DNA of the CDR3 is TGTGCCAGCAGTGACAGGGGGTGGAATCAGCCCCAGCATTTT. It translates to CASSDRGWNQPQHF.

The chain recombines TRBV7-8 with TRBJ2-2, with no clear D. Trimming took 7 bases from V and 6 from J, leaving 6 bases between them. CDR1 is SGHVS, CDR2 FQNEAQ, per germline. The CDR3 is 11 residues long. The DNA for the CDR3 is TGTGCCAGCAATTGGGCCGGGGAGCTGTTTTTT. It specifies CASNWAGELFF.

The chain uses TRBV10-1 and TRBJ2-3, with D perhaps assigned TRBD1 or TRBD2 (5 bases each). The germline CDR1 and CDR2 sequences are WNHNN and SYGVQD (reference sequence). This CDR3 has 14 residues. Trimming removed 10 bases from V and 3 bases from J, with 17 bases in between. The CDR3 here is CATSRGVETDTQYF. CDR3 in DNA: TGCGCCACCTCCAGAGGGGTTGAGACAGATACGCAGTATTTT.

V usage is TRBV2 and J usage is TRBJ1-5; no reliable D call. Germline V gene sequence: CDR1 SNHLY, CDR2 FYNNEI. This CDR3 is 13 amino acids long. With 7 bases removed from V and 2 bases from J, the gap between germline ends came to 9 bases. CDR3 region: CASTLGGNQPQHF. The CDR3 DNA is TGTGCCAGCACACTAGGCGGCAATCAGCCCCAGCATTTT.

The chain links TRBV28 to TRBJ2-1; D uncertain. V lost 2 bases and J lost 7, with 9 bases in between. The CDR3 contains 13 residues. Germline lookup yields CDR1 MDHEN and CDR2 SYDVKM. DNA of the CDR3: TGTGCCAGCAGTTTAATTGTCAGGAATGAGCAGTTCTTC. Its translation: CASSLIVRNEQFF.

The sample holds one count of this clone. The chain carries TRBV27 and TRBJ2-5; D possibly corresponds to TRBD2 (6 bases). Germline lookup yields CDR1 MNHEY and CDR2 SMNVEV (reference sequence). Trimming stripped 6 bases from V and 7 bases from J, with 21 bases between. The CDR3 covers 15 residues. CDR3 residues: CASRVSGSARGTQYF. The CDR3 DNA reads as TGTGCCAGCAGGGTTAGCGGTTCCGCCCGAGGGACCCAGTACTTC.